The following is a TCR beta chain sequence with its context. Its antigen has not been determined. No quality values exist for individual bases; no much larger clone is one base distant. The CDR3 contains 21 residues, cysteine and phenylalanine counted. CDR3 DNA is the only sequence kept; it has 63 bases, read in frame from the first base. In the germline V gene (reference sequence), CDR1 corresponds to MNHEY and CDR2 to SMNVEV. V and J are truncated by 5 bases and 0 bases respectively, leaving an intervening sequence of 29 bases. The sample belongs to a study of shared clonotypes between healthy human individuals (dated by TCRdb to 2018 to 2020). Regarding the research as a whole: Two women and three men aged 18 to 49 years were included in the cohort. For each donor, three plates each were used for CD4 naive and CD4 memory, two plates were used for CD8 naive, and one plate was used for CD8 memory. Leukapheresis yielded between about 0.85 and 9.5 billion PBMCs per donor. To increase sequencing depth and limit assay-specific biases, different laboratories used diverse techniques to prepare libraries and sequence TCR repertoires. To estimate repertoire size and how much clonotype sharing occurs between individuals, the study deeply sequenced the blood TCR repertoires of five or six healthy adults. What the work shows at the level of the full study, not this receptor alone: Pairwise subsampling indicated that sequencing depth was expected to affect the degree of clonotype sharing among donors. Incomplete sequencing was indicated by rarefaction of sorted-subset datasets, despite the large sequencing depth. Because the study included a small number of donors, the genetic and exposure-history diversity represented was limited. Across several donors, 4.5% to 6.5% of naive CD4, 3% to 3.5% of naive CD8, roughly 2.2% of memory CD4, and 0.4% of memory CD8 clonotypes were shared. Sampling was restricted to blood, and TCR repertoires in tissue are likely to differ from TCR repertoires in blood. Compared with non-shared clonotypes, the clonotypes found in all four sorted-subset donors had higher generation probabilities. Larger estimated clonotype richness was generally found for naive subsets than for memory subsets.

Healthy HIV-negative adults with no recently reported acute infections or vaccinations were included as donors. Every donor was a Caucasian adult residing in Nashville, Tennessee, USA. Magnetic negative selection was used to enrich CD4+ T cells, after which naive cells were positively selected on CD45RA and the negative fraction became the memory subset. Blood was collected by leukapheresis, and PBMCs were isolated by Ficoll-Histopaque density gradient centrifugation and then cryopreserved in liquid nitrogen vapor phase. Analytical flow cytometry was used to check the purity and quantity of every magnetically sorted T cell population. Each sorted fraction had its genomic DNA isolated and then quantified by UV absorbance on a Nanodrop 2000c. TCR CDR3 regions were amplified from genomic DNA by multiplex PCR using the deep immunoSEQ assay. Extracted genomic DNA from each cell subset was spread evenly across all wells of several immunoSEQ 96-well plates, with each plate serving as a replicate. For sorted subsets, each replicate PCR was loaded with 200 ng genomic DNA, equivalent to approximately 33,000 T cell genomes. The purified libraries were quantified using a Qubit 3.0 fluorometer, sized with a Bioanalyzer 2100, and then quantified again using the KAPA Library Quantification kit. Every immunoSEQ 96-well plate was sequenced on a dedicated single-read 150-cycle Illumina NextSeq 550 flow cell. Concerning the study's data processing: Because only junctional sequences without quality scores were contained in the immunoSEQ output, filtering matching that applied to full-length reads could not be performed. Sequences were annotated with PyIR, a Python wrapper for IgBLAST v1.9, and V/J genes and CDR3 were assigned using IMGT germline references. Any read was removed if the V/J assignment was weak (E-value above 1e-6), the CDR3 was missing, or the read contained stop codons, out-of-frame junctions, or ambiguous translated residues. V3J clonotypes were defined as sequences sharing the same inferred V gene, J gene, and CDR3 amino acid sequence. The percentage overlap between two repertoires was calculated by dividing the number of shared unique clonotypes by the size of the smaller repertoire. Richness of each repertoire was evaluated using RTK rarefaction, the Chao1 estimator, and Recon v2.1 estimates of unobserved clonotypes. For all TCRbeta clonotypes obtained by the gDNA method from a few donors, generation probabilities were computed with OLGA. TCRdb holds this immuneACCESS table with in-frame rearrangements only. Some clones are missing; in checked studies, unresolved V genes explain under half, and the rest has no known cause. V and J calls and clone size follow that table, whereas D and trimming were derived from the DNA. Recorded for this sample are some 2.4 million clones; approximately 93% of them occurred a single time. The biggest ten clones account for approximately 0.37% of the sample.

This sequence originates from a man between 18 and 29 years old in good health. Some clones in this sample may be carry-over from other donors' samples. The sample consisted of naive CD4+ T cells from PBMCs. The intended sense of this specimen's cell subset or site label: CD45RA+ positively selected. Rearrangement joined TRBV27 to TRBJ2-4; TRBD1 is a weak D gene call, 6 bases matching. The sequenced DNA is TGTGCCAGCAGTCAGACCGACCCGACAGGAAGCTCCTCTCTAGCCAAAAACATTCAGTACTTC. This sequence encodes CASSQTDPTGSSSLAKNIQYF.